This T cell receptor (beta chain) was documented in a study of cytomegalovirus exposure and HLA in healthy donors. Vbeta (60) and Jbeta (13) primers were used in the PCR. The assay was immunoSEQ multiplex PCR, and TCRdb's table has in-frame clones only and misses some. Found here are about 190,000 clones, around 83% of them singletons; the top ten hold 1.5% to 2%. The CDR3 totals 17 residues. Germline trimming cut 4 bases from V and 2 bases from J; bases unmatched to any gene: 5. Germline V gene lookup returns CDR1 LGHNA and CDR2 YSLEER. Turning to this clone: As yet, its antigen is unknown.

General study findings and limits: A list of about 180 TCR beta chains associated with cytomegalovirus was given. Some V segments, including TRBV6-2 and TRBV6-3, were excluded as indistinguishable.

This TCR was recovered from a man between 50 and 59 years old in good health and CMV-seronegative. Sample: PBMCs. The chain links TRBV4-3 to TRBJ2-3; the match to TRBD2 covers 14 bases. The CDR3 nucleotides are TGCGCCAGCAGCCGACTAGCGGGGGGGACCTTCACAGATACGCAGTATTTT. This codes for CASSRLAGGTFTDTQYF.